The T cell receptor beta chain described here comes from a study of blood T cell repertoires in COVID-19. Across the study: Samples taken during acute and convalescent COVID-19 were collected in the United States, Italy and Spain.

Some clones are missing from TCRdb's copy, which holds only in-frame ones; the method was immunoSEQ multiplex PCR. The sample contains 250,000 to 300,000 clones, nearly 90% of which appear only once. Germline-derived CDR1 and CDR2 are MDHEN and SYDVKM. This CDR3 comprises 15 residues. V was pared by 2 bases and J by 1 base, with 11 bases between. This receptor was identified in a woman under 40 with COVID-19, enrolled during active disease. The chain is built from TRBV28 and TRBJ1-1; a weak D match, TRBD1 (6 bases). The sample comprised peripheral blood. The chain's CDR3 is CASSLATGRNTEAFF. The DNA of the CDR3 is TGTGCCAGCAGTTTAGCGACAGGCCGGAACACTGAAGCTTTCTTT.